Described below is a single T cell receptor (beta chain) sequence and its context. Its antigen is currently unknown. The data belong to a study of cytomegalovirus exposure and HLA in healthy donors. About the study: The Caucasian-associated ancestry cluster contained 81% of the approximately 400 genotyped donors. Findings and limits, study-wide: TCR beta V- and J-gene trimming, according to a later analysis, was linked to a missense DCLRE1C variant. Later analysis placed DRB1 highest and HLA-C lowest in TCR association rates, which differed by HLA locus.

The PCR used 60 Vbeta and 13 Jbeta primers. TCRdb's table, derived via immunoSEQ multiplex PCR, lists solely in-frame clones and lacks some. The sample contains about 120,000 clones, just under 75% of which appear only once. Looked up from germline, CDR1 is MDHEN and CDR2 is SYDVKM. The CDR3 length is 12 residues. Trimming removed 3 bases from V and 7 bases from J, with 10 bases in between. The sequence came from a human donor in good health. J is TRBJ2-7 and V is TRBV28; a possible D gene is TRBD1 (6 bases). Sequencing was done on a sample of PBMCs. CDR3 in DNA: TGTGCCAGCAGTTTGGACAGCTGGGAGCAGTACTTC. Amino acid sequence: CASSLDSWEQYF.